This T cell receptor (beta chain) was captured by sequencing in a study of blood T cell repertoires in COVID-19. Here immunoSEQ multiplex PCR was the method, and the copy in TCRdb shows in-frame clones only, minus some. Of approximately 62,000 clones listed, roughly four fifths are singletons. V dropped 5 bases and J dropped 1 base, with 8 bases sitting between them. Germline V gene lookup returns CDR1 SGHAT and CDR2 FQNNGV. CDR3 size: 13 residues. The TCR sequence derives from a woman between 50 and 59 years old with active or convalescent COVID-19. The J gene is TRBJ1-1, the V gene TRBV11-2; D is possibly TRBD1 (5 bases). Sequencing input: peripheral blood. CDR3 nucleotide sequence: TGTGCCAGCAGCCGGGGGGAGAACACTGAAGCTTTCTTT. The encoded protein is CASSRGENTEAFF.